This T cell receptor (beta chain) was captured by sequencing in a study of cytomegalovirus exposure and HLA in healthy donors (dated by TCRdb to 2016 to 2017). With regard to the full study: In an earlier analysis of around 540 of the donors, 276 Gb of sequence data and approximately 120 million unique TCR beta sequences from about 179 million T cells were reported. An early release that covered around 590 HLA-typed donors contained approximately 320 gigabases of sequencing data and some 87 million unique TCR sequences. Of the roughly 400 genotyped donors, around 81% fell in the genetic ancestry cluster associated with self-reported Caucasian donors. The aim of the study was to test whether cataloging public T cell receptors could identify signatures of past pathogen exposure. The study profiled the T cell repertoires of hundreds of subjects by immunosequencing and related them to cytomegalovirus serostatus. In addition to the first cohort of 650 to 750 subjects, a separate validation cohort of 130 or so different subjects was used. To predict cytomegalovirus infection status, the study combined high-throughput TCR immunosequencing, statistical association of individual TCRs with disease status, and machine learning. A later analysis re-analyzed previously published TCR beta repertoires from 666 donors and added high-resolution HLA genotyping to study TCR occurrence patterns. Rather than using new phenotypic data, the later analysis identified candidate immune exposures from TCR beta sequences and from how often those sequences occurred across donors. An earlier analysis of some 500 of the donors applied high-throughput TCR beta sequencing to assess whether each TCR beta V gene segment acted as functional or pseudogenic. Donor age, sex, ethnicity and CMV serostatus were compiled alongside the repertoire data. In a later genetic analysis, genome-wide SNP genotypes for about three fifths of the 666 donors were used, and that subset was treated as a discovery cohort. All discovery cohort repertoires had been generated on a single sequencing platform. HLA typing covered class I and class II loci at four-digit resolution. Typing coverage varied by locus: roughly 629-640 donors for A, B, C, DRB1 and DQB1; approximately 520 for DQA1; around 570 for DPA1; 450 to 480 for DPB1. Roughly five DR-DQ haplotypes were treated as single units for association and clustering because of strong linkage in the cohort. Across roughly 420 genotyped donors of the cohort, an average of roughly 250,000 unique TCR beta nucleotide sequences per donor were sequenced, and roughly 20% of those sequences were non-productive. Study-wide conclusions, independent of this receptor: Some IMGT-functional V segments, including TRBV6-2 and TRBV6-3, could not be told apart with the 87-base-pair reads, so those segments were excluded. In a later analysis, around 17,000 TCR beta sequences were associated with specific HLA alleles at a false discovery rate of 0.05. In a later analysis, HLA-associated TCR beta chains showed more clonal expansion and lower generation probabilities than non-associated chains that were equally common. Sequencing depth was assumed to be roughly uniform across donors in the presence/absence analyses, though that assumption may not hold. In a later genetic analysis, a missense DCLRE1C variant was associated with V-gene and J-gene trimming of TCR beta chains, and the association was replicated in an independent cohort. In a later analysis, the rate of TCR association differed among HLA loci, with DRB1 alleles having the most associated TCRs and HLA-C alleles having the fewest. In both the original and validation cohorts, the classifier was reported to diagnose cytomegalovirus status with high specificity and sensitivity. In a later analysis, several top co-occurrence clusters were reported to appear linked to parvovirus B19, influenza, CMV and Epstein-Barr virus. A later genetic analysis reported fewer N-insertions in productive TCRs among donors in an Asian-associated ancestry cluster than the roughly 690-donor mean. In vitro tests confirmed that a few of the cytomegalovirus-associated TCR beta chains recognize cytomegalovirus antigens. Because counts were too low, roughly 17 rarely observed V segments, including chromosome 9 orphons, were left out of the earlier analysis of some 640 of the donors. In the study, approximately 160 TCR beta chains were listed as associated with cytomegalovirus. Linkage disequilibrium might explain the correlated functional status among segregating V segments, but an unknown experimental factor could not be excluded. When HLA alleles, especially DR and DQ, strongly co-occurred, attributing TCR associations to individual alleles was difficult. An earlier analysis of approximately 530 of the donors showed that most TCR beta V segments appeared in productive rearrangements either about 87% or about 30% of the time, which broadly matched IMGT annotations. A group of highly shared sequence variants was considered likely to be a technical artifact of the sequencing pipeline. Because some donors lacked HLA typing at each locus, the association tests relied only on the typed subset. In this cohort, only TCR beta chains were sequenced, and detectable features were limited by the absence of alpha or paired-chain data. Most TCR sequences were seen in very few donors, while some public TCRs were found in many individuals. The only immune exposure information available for the cohort was CMV serostatus. Most CMV-associated TCR beta chains appeared to be HLA-restricted in a later analysis, and the HLA associations seemed to be driven largely by CMV exposure. A further reported finding was that TCR beta sequences accurately predicted the HLA-A and HLA-B alleles for most subjects in the first cohort. It was suggested by the authors that the approach could potentially be generalized to other disease states and immunological phenotypes.

As concerns this clone: Its binding antigen is unknown. No base-level quality is on record; no much larger clone is a single base apart.

Receptors were amplified or captured by the immunoSEQ multiplex PCR assay. For the multiplex PCR, a mixture combining 60 forward primers for TCR Vbeta segments and 13 reverse primers for TCR Jbeta segments was used. The CDR3 region of rearranged TCR beta genes was amplified from genomic DNA with a multiplex PCR assay. On the Illumina HiSeq System, the amplified TCR beta libraries were sequenced as 87-base-pair reads. The authors' analysis ran thus. A later analysis tallied about 77 million unique TCR beta chains across the 600 to 700 repertoires, and around 12 million of those chains were shared by two or more donors. To remove PCR and sequencing errors, raw reads were error-corrected and collapsed into unique sequences using a nearest-neighbor algorithm that merged closely related sequences. To assign V, D and J gene segments, CDR3 sequences were aligned to IMGT reference sequences. For a sequence to be retained, a match of at least six nucleotides to both a V gene segment and a J gene segment was required. A rearrangement was called productive if the CDR3 had no stop codons and remained in frame with V and J, and every other rearrangement was called non-productive. Following IMGT convention, CDR3 was defined as the stretch from the second conserved V-encoded cysteine up to the conserved J-encoded phenylalanine. The earlier analysis of about 610 of the donors excluded sequences that lacked an unambiguous match to a single V gene segment. In an earlier analysis of 450 to 750 of the donors, a V segment was called functional when productive rearrangements were above 56.7%, and segregating when the standard deviation between donors exceeded 5%. A statistical classification framework was built to diagnose cytomegalovirus status from the catalog of TCR beta chain sequences. In a later analysis, TCR nucleotide sequences were compared against IMGT/GENE-DB human TR gene sequences so that V and J genes could be assigned. Using the TCRdist pipeline, a later analysis assigned CDR3 sequences along with most-parsimonious VDJ recombination scenarios. In a later analysis, every TCR beta chain was defined by the combination of its CDR3 amino acid sequence and its V-gene family, and reads without a unique V-gene family were dropped. As a way to deal with suspected cross-contamination and a sequencing artifact, a later analysis dropped approximately 570 nucleotide sequences that were highly shared and had low generation probability. A later analysis calculated a clonal expansion index for each public chain from normalized within-repertoire ranks of inferred template counts. Generation probabilities in a later analysis came from a VDJ recombination model fitted to out-of-frame rearrangements, and those results were checked against IGoR. In a later analysis, hypergeometric tests were used to score TCR-TCR, TCR-HLA and TCR-CMV co-occurrence, with a repertoire-size bias correction applied to TCR pairs. To estimate false discovery rates, a later analysis permuted the HLA or CMV assignments 20 times. In a later analysis, co-occurring TCRs were grouped with DBSCAN, and TCRdist sequence similarity was added when clustering was performed within HLA-allele-positive subsets. For co-occurrence clustering, repertoires with fewer than 30,000 or more than 120,000 public chains were excluded, along with 4 to 6 repertoires with anomalous nucleotide sharing. TCRdb holds this immuneACCESS table with in-frame rearrangements only. Some clones are missing; in checked studies, unresolved V genes explain under half, and the rest has no known cause. V, J and clone size were drawn from that table, and D and trimming were deduced from the DNA. The sample data list 150,000 to 250,000 clones, and roughly 85% of these were observed just once. Of the sample, 4.4% falls within the top ten clones.

The cohort comprised some 700 healthy bone marrow donors. At the time of sampling, all cohort members were nominally healthy, though unrecorded immune exposures were likely present. The donor tested CMV seropositive, placing the donor among the 289 seropositive members of the cohort. Every donor gave a peripheral blood sample, and the peripheral blood mononuclear cells from that sample were used for TCR beta sequencing. Genomic DNA was extracted from the blood cell samples with the Qiagen DNeasy Blood Extraction Kit. The CDR3 runs 15 amino acids, cysteine and phenylalanine included. Of all the DNA, just the CDR3 is kept, 45 bases in frame from base 1. Via the germline V gene, CDR1 is MDHEN and CDR2 SYDVKM. V trim: 5 bases; J trim: 5 bases; unmatched bases: 5.

The clonotype was recovered from a woman aged 25 to 45 in good health and CMV-seropositive. Recombination linked TRBV28 to TRBJ2-7, and TRBD2 aligns with 14 junction nucleotides. Sequenced sample: PBMCs. The nucleotides read TGTGCCAGCAGTGTCCGACTAGCGGGAGGGCACGAGCAGTACTTC. Its product reads: CASSVRLAGGHEQYF.